This TCR beta chain was sequenced in a study of cytomegalovirus exposure and HLA in healthy donors. Concerning this clone: The antigen remains unidentified.

PCR used 60 Vbeta primers and 13 Jbeta primers. Method: immunoSEQ multiplex PCR; TCRdb's copy keeps in-frame clones and lacks some. This table holds roughly 90,000 clones, roughly four fifths found once. Notes on the study in general: Sequencing likely generated an artifact that appeared as a cluster of highly shared sequence variants. Presence/absence results assume similar sequencing depth per donor, which may not hold.

Germline values: CDR1 MNHEY, CDR2 SMNVEV (reference sequence). The CDR3 has 13 residues. V was trimmed by 6 bases and J by 5 bases, leaving 10 bases between them. The chain carries TRBV27 and TRBJ1-4; TRBD1 might be the D (6 bases). Source material: PBMCs. This clonotype was sampled from a woman between 35 and 50 years old in good health and CMV-seropositive. The CDR3, as DNA: TGTGCCAGCAGGGGACAATGGAATGAAAAACTGTTTTTT. This sequence encodes CASRGQWNEKLFF.